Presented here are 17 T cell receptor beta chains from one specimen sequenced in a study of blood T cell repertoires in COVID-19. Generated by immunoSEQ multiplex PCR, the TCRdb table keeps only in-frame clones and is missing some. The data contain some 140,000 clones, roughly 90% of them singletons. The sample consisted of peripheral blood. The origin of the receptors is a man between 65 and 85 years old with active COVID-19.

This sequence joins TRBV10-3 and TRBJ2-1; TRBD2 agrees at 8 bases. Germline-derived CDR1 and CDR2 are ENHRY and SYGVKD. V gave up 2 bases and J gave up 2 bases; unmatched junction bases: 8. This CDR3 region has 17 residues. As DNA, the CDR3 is TGTGCCATCAGTGAGCCTTTAGCGGGACCAACCTACAATGAGCAGTTCTTC. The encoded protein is CAISEPLAGPTYNEQFF.

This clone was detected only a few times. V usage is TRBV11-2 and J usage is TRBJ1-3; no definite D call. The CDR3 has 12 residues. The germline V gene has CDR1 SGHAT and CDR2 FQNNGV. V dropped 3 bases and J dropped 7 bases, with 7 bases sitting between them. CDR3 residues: CASSFARNTIYF. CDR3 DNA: TGTGCCAGCAGCTTTGCCAGGAACACCATATATTTT.

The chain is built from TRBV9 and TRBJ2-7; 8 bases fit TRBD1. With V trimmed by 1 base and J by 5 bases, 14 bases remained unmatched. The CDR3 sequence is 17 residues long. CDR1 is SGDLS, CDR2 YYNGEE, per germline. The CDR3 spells CASSVLPSGQGIHEQYF. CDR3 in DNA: TGTGCCAGCAGCGTACTACCATCTGGACAGGGAATCCACGAGCAGTACTTC.

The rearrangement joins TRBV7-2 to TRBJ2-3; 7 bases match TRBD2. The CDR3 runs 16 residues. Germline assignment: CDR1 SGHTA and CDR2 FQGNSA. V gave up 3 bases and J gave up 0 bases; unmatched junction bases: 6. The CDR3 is CASSFAGTTSTDTQYF. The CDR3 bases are TGTGCCAGCAGCTTCGCTGGGACTACTAGCACAGATACGCAGTATTTT. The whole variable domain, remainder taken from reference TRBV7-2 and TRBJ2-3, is GAGVSQSPSNKVTEKGKDVELRCDPISGHTALYWYRQSLGQGLEFLIYFQGNSAPDKSGLPSDRFSAERTGGSVSTLTIQRTQQEDSAVYLCASSFAGTTSTDTQYFGPGTRLTVL.

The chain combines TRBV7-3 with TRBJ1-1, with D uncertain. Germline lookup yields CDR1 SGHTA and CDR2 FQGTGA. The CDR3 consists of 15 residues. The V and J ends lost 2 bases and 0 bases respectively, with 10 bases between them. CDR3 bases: TGTGCCAGCAGCTTACGTCCAGGAATGAACACTGAAGCTTTCTTT. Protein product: CASSLRPGMNTEAFF.

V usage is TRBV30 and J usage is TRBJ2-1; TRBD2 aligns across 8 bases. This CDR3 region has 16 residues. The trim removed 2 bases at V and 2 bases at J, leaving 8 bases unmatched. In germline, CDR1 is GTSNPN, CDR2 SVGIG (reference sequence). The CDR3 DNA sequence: TGTGCCTGGAGTACCCGACTAGCGTCCCCCTACAATGAGCAGTTCTTC. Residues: CAWSTRLASPYNEQFF.

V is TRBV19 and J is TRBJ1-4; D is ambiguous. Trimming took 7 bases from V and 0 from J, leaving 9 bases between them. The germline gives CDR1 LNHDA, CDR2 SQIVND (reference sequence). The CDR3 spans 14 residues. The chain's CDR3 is CASTFSATNEKLFF. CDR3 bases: TGTGCCAGTACCTTCTCCGCAACTAATGAAAAACTGTTTTTT.

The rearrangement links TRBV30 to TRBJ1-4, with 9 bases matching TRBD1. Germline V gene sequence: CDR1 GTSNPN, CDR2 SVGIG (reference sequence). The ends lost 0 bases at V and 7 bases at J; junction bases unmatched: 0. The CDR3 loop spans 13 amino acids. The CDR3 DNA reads TGTGCCTGGAGTGTACAGGGGGCTGAAAAACTGTTTTTT. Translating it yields CAWSVQGAEKLFF.

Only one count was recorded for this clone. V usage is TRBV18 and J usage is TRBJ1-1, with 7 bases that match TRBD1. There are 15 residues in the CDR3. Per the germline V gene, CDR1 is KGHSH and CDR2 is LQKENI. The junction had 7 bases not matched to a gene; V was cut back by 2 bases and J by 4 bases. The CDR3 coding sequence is TGTGCCAGCTCACCATTCAGGACAGGTGGCACTGAAGCTTTCTTT. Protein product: CASSPFRTGGTEAFF.

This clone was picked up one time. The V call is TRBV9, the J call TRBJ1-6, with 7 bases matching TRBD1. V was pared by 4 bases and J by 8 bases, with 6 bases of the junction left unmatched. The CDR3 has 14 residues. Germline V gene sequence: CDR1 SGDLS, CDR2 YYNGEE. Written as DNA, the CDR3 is TGTGCCAGCAGCCTGACAGGGAGAGATTCACCCCTCCACTTT. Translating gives CASSLTGRDSPLHF.

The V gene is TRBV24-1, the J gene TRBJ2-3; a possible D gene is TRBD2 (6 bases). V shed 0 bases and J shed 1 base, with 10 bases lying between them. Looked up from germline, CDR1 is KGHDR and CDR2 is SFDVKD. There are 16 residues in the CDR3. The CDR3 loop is CATSDLGSGRTDTQYF. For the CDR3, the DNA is TGTGCCACCAGTGATTTGGGTAGCGGTCGCACAGATACGCAGTATTTT.

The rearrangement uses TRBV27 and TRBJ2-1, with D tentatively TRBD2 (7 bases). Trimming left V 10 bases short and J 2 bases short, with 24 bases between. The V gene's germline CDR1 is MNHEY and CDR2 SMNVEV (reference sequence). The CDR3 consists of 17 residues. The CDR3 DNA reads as TGTGCCACCCCCCCGTCGAGTGGCGGGGGCCCCTACAATGAGCAGTTCTTC. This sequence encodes CATPPSSGGGPYNEQFF.

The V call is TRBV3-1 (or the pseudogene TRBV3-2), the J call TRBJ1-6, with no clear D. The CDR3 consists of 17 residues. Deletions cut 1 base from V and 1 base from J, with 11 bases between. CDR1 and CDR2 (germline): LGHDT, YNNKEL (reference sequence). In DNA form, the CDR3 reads TGTGCCAGCAGCCAAGGCGGGCAGGTTTCCTATAATTCACCCCTCCACTTT. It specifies CASSQGGQVSYNSPLHF.

The CDR3 DNA sequence: TGTGCCAGCAGTTACGTAAATGAAGCTTTCTTT. Translating gives CASSYVNEAFF. The V and J genes are TRBV6-6 and TRBJ1-1; D gene unclear. In germline, CDR1 is MNHNY, CDR2 SVGAGI (reference sequence). V dropped 2 bases and J dropped 7 bases, with 5 bases sitting between them. This CDR3 is 11 amino acids long.

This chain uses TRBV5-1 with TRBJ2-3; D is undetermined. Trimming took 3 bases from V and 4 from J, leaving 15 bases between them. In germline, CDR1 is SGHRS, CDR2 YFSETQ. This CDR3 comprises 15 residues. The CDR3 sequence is CASSSADASPDTQYF. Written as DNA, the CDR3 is TGCGCCAGCAGCTCGGCGGATGCCTCTCCAGATACGCAGTATTTT.

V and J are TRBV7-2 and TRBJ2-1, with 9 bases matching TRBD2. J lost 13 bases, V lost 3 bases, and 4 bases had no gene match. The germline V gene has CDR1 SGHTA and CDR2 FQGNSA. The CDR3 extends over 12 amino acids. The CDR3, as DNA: TGTGCCAGCAGCTTGGGTAGCGGGAGACAGTTCTTC. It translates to CASSLGSGRQFF.

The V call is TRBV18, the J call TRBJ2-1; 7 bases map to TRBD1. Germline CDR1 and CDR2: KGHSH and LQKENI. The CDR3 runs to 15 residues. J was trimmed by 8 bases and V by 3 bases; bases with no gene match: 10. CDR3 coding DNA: TGTGCCAGCTCACCCCTGGGGCAGGGGGACCATGAGCAGTTCTTC. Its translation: CASSPLGQGDHEQFF. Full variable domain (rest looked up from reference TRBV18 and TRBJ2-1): NAGVMQNPRHLVRRRGQEARLRCSPMKGHSHVYWYRQLPEEGLKFMVYLQKENIIDESGMPKERFSAEFPKEGPSILRIQQVVRGDSAAYFCASSPLGQGDHEQFFGPGTRLTVL.